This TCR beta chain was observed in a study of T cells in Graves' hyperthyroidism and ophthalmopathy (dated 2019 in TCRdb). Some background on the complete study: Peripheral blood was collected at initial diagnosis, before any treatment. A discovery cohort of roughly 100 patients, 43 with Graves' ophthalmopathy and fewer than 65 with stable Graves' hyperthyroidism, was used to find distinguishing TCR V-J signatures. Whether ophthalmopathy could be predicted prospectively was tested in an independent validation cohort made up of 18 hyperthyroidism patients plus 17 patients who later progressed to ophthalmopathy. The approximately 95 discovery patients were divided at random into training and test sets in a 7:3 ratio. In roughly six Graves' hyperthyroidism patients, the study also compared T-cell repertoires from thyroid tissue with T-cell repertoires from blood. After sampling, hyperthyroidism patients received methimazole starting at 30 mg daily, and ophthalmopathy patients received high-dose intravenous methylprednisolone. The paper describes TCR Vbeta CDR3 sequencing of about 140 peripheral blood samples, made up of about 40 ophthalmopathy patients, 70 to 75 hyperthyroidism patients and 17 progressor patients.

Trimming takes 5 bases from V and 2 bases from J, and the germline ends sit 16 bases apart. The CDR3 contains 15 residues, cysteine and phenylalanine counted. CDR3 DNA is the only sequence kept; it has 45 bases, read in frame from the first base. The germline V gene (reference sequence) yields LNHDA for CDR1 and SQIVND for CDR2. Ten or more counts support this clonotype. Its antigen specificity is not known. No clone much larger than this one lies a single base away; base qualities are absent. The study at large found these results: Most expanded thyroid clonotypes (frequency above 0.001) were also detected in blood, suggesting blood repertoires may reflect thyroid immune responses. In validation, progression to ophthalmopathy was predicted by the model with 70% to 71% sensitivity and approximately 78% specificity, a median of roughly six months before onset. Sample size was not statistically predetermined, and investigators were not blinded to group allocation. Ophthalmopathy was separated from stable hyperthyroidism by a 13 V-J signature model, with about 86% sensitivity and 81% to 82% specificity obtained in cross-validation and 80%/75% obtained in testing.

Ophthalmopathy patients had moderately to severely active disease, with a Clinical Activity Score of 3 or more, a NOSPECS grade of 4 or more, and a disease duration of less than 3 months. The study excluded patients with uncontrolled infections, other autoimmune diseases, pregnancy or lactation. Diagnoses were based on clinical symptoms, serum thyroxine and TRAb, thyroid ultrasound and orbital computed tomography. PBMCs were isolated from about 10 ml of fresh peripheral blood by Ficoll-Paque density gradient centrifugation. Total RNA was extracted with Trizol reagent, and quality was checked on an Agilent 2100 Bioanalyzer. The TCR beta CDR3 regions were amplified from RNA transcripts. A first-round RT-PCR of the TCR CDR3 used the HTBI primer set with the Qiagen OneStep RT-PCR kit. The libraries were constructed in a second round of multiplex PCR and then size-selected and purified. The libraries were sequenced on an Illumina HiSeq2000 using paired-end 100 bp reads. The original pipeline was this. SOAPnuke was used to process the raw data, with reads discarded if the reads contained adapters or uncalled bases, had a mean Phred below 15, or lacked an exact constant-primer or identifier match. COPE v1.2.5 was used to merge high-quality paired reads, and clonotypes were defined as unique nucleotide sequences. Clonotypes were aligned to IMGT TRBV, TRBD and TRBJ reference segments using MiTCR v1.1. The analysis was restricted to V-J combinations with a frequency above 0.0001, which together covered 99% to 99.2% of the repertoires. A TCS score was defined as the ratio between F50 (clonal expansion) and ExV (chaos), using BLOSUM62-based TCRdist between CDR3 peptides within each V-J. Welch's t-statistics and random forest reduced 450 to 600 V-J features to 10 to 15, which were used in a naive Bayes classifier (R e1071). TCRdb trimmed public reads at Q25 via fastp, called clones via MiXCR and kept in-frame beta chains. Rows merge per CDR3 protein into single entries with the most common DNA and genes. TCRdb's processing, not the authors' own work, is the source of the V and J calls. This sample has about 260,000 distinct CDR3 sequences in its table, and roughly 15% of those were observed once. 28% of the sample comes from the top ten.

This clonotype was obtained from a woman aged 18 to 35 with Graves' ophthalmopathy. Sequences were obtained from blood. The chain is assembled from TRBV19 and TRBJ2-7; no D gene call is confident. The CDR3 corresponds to CASSLGNLKTYEQYF. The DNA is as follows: TGTGCCAGTAGTTTGGGAAACCTAAAGACCTACGAGCAGTACTTC.